The sequence of this TCR beta chain was determined in a study of cytomegalovirus exposure and HLA in healthy donors. The germline CDR1 and CDR2 sequences are MNHEY and SMNVEV (reference sequence). Between the trimmed V and J ends, which lost 6 bases and 0 bases, there was a span of 21 bases. This CDR3 is 17 amino acids long. The PCR used 60 Vbeta and 13 Jbeta primers. The protocol was immunoSEQ multiplex PCR, while the TCRdb copy is restricted to in-frame clones and leaves out a portion. The table lists some 200,000 clones. Whole-study findings and limits: A further, later analysis showed that HLA-associated TCR beta chains (compared with equally common others) were more clonally expanded. Later on, an analysis showed TCR association rates differing by HLA locus, with DRB1 the most and HLA-C the fewest. Earlier analysis looked at TCR beta V segments, and most were productive about 87% or about 30% of the time.

To note about this clone: Its antigen is unidentified.

This TCR was recovered from a man younger than 40 in good health and CMV-seronegative. Sequencing was carried out using PBMCs. The chain recombines TRBV27 with TRBJ2-7; D might be TRBD1 (6 bases). CDR3 sequence: CASRFFTGSSSSYEQYF. In nucleotides, the CDR3 is TGTGCCAGCAGATTCTTTACAGGGAGCTCGAGCTCCTACGAGCAGTACTTC.